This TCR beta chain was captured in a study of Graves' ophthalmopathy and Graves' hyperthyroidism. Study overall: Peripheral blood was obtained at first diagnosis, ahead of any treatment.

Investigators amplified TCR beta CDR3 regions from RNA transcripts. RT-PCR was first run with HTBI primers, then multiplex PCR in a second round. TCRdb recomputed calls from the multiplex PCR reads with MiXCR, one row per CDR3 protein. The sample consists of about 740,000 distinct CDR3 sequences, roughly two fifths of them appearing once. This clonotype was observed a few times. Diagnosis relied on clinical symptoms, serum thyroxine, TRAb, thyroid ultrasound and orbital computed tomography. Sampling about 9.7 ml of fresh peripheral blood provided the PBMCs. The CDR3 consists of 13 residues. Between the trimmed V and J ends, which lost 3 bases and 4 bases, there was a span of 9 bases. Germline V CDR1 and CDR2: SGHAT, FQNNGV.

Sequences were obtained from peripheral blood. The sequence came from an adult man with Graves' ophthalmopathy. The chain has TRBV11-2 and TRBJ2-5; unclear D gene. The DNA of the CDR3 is TGTGCCAGCAGCTTTAGTCTGTTAGAGACCCAGTACTTC. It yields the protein CASSFSLLETQYF.